One and the same sample provided the 25 T cell receptor beta chains below, sequenced in a study of cytomegalovirus exposure and HLA in healthy donors. This PCR relied on a set of 60 Vbeta primers and 13 Jbeta primers. Sequencing used immunoSEQ multiplex PCR; TCRdb keeps in-frame clones, though not all of them. The table has approximately 110,000 clones, over 70% seen once. Sequenced sample: PBMCs. Receptors originate from a man aged 25-45 years in good health and CMV-seronegative.

On this clone itself: Additional DNA sequences in this sample encode the identical CDR3. This chain connects TRBV7-9 to TRBJ2-3, with a tentative D call TRBD2 (5 bases). This CDR3 spans 12 amino acids. The germline V gene encodes CDR1 SEHNR and CDR2 FQNEAQ (reference sequence). Trimming removed 3 bases at V and 4 bases at J, with 5 bases between. DNA of the CDR3: TGTGCCAGCAGCTTCGGGGCAGATACGCAGTATTTT. This codes for CASSFGADTQYF. Variable domain in full (rest from reference TRBV7-9 and TRBJ2-3): DTGVSQNPRHKITKRGQNVTFRCDPISEHNRLYWYRQTLGQGPEFLTYFQNEAQLEKSRLLSDRFSAERPKGSFSTLEIQRTEQGDSAMYLCASSFGADTQYFGPGTRLTVL.

As DNA, the CDR3 is TGTGCCAGCAGCGTCCCTAGAGGGGGCAATAATTCACCCCTCCACTTT. Protein product: CASSVPRGGNNSPLHF. This chain connects TRBV9 to TRBJ1-6, with 7 positions matching TRBD1. Looked up from germline, CDR1 is SGDLS and CDR2 is YYNGEE. V lost 2 bases to trimming and J lost 5 bases; unmatched junction nucleotides: 7. The CDR3 loop spans 16 amino acids.

This clone came up once. The J gene is TRBJ2-5, the V gene TRBV9; 9 bases are a match to TRBD1. In germline, CDR1 is SGDLS, CDR2 YYNGEE. Losses at the gene ends were 3 bases for V and 5 bases for J; bases not matched to a gene: 5. The CDR3 loop spans 14 amino acids. This chain's CDR3 is CASSATGGYETQYF. The CDR3 coding sequence is TGTGCCAGCAGCGCTACAGGGGGCTATGAGACCCAGTACTTC.

V and J are TRBV5-8 and TRBJ1-3; no reliable D call. Germline CDR1 SGHTS, CDR2 YDEGEE. The CDR3 contains 16 residues. Trimming shortened V by 4 bases and J by 0 bases, and 14 bases separated the two germline ends. This CDR3 is CASSPDRGYSGNTIYF. The DNA of the CDR3 is TGTGCCAGCAGCCCGGACCGGGGATACTCTGGAAACACCATATATTTT.

V and J are TRBV5-1 and TRBJ2-7; no clear D. Germline CDR1 SGHRS, CDR2 YFSETQ. V was cut by 2 bases and J by 5 bases, with 20 bases left in between. The CDR3 extends over 16 amino acids. CDR3 DNA sequence: TGCGCCAGCAGCTTAGATTCGGTGAATATTATCCACGAGCAGTACTTC. Translated: CASSLDSVNIIHEQYF.

This sequence joins TRBV4-2 and TRBJ2-7, with D possibly matching TRBD2 (7 bases). The germline V gene encodes CDR1 LGHNA and CDR2 YNFKEQ. Trimming took off 1 base at V and 3 bases at J, with 13 bases between the two ends. The CDR3 is made up of 15 amino acids. The CDR3 region is CASSQVGGTSYEQYF. As DNA, the CDR3 is TGTGCCAGCAGCCAAGTCGGGGGGACAAGCTACGAGCAGTACTTC.

The CDR3: CASSLGLAASSYNEQFF. CDR3 coding DNA: TGTGCCAGCAGCTTAGGCCTAGCCGCAAGCTCCTACAATGAGCAGTTCTTC. The chain has TRBV13 and TRBJ2-1; D is possibly TRBD2 (5 bases). V was shortened by 0 bases and J by 0 bases, with 12 bases between the two germline ends. The CDR3 runs to 17 residues. In germline, CDR1 is PRHDT, CDR2 FYEKMQ (reference sequence).

The V and J genes are TRBV2 and TRBJ1-1, with 8 bases identical to TRBD1. CDR3 length: 11 amino acids. Losses at the gene ends were 7 bases for V and 11 bases for J; bases not matched to a gene: 6. Looked up from germline, CDR1 is SNHLY and CDR2 is FYNNEI. The DNA of the CDR3 is TGTGCCAGCACTAACAGGGGGGTGGCTTTCTTT. Amino acids: CASTNRGVAFF.

Notes on this clone: The junction shows a germline mismatch at one end, possibly a read error. J is TRBJ2-1 and V is TRBV25-1; 8 nucleotides align to TRBD2. CDR1 is MGHDK and CDR2 is SYGVNS in the germline V gene. The CDR3 is 17 amino acids. The CDR3 bases are TGTGCCAGCAGTGTATTAGGGAGCGGGAGTTCCTTCAATGAGCAGTTCTTC. Its translation is CASSVLGSGSSFNEQFF.

Comment on this clone: The junction does not match germline at one end; this may be a read error. V usage is TRBV7-9 and J usage is TRBJ2-7, with a tentative D call TRBD2 (6 bases). Looked up from germline, CDR1 is SEHNR and CDR2 is FQNEAQ (reference sequence). This CDR3 spans 12 amino acids. The CDR3 nucleotides are TGTTCCAGCGGGCGGGACTCCTACGAGCAGTACTTC. Translated: CSSGRDSYEQYF.

The chain uses TRBV30 and TRBJ2-7; D perhaps matches TRBD2 (7 bases). The CDR3 contains 13 residues. Germline-derived CDR1 and CDR2 are GTSNPN and SVGIG (reference sequence). Trimming pared 8 bases from V and 4 bases from J, leaving 18 bases between. The CDR3 is CASAGADPYEQYF. In nucleotides, the CDR3 is TGTGCCAGCGCGGGGGCCGATCCTTACGAGCAGTACTTC.

This chain connects TRBV7-2 to TRBJ1-2; 8 bases fit TRBD1. CDR1 is SGHTA, CDR2 FQGNSA, per germline. After removal of 4 bases from V and 4 bases from J, the junction contained 14 bases not matched to a gene. This CDR3 is 17 amino acids long. CDR3 DNA: TGTGCCAGCAGCTACAATCGATTACAGGGGGGTAGCTATGGCTACACCTTC. This encodes CASSYNRLQGGSYGYTF.

This clone was detected a few times. The same CDR3 is also encoded by other DNA sequences in this sample. The rearrangement links TRBV5-1 to TRBJ2-7; 7 nucleotides line up with TRBD1. J lost 2 bases, V lost 2 bases, and 1 base had no gene match. There are 13 residues in the CDR3. CDR1 and CDR2 from the germline V gene are SGHRS and YFSETQ. CDR3 sequence (DNA): TGCGCCAGCAGCTTAACAGGGGCCTACGAGCAGTACTTC. Translation: CASSLTGAYEQYF. Full variable domain (missing parts from reference TRBV5-1 and TRBJ2-7): KAGVTQTPRYLIKTRGQQVTLSCSPISGHRSVSWYQQTPGQGLQFLFEYFSETQRNKGNFPGRFSGRQFSNSRSEMNVSTLELGDSALYLCASSLTGAYEQYFGPGTRLTVT.

The V gene is TRBV7-7, the J gene TRBJ2-5; 8 bases agree with TRBD1. This CDR3 spans 15 amino acids. V lost 5 bases, J lost 1 base, and 6 bases stayed unmatched. Germline V gene sequence: CDR1 SSHAT, CDR2 FNYEAQ (reference sequence). As DNA, the CDR3 is TGTGCCAGCAGCACAGGGGGACAGCTCCAAGAGACCCAGTACTTC. It is translated as CASSTGGQLQETQYF.

The chain has TRBV11-2 and TRBJ2-1, with 9 bases identical to TRBD2. CDR3 length: 19 amino acids. In germline, CDR1 is SGHAT, CDR2 FQNNGV. V shed 2 bases and J 7 bases; nucleotides not matched to a gene: 18. The CDR3 spells CASSLLPSGGTPPWNEQFF. DNA for the CDR3: TGTGCCAGCAGCTTACTCCCGAGCGGGGGGACACCCCCTTGGAATGAGCAGTTCTTC.

The CDR3 DNA sequence: TGTGCCAGCAGCCAAGCAGCCGGGAATCAGCCCCAGCATTTT. Amino acid sequence: CASSQAAGNQPQHF. The gene calls are TRBV4-2 and TRBJ1-5; D is undetermined. The CDR3 sequence is 14 residues long. The germline gives CDR1 LGHNA, CDR2 YNFKEQ. V gave up 1 base and J gave up 4 bases, with 8 bases separating them.

J is TRBJ2-7 and V is TRBV9, with TRBD1 matching over 8 bases. CDR3 length: 15 amino acids. Looked up from germline, CDR1 is SGDLS and CDR2 is YYNGEE. V lost 2 bases to trimming and J lost 3 bases; unmatched junction nucleotides: 7. The CDR3 coding sequence is TGTGCCAGCAGCGTTCATCCAGGGGGCGACTACGAGCAGTACTTC. Translated: CASSVHPGGDYEQYF.

This clone was found once. This chain links TRBV13 with TRBJ2-1; 8 nucleotides align to TRBD2. Germline CDR1 PRHDT, CDR2 FYEKMQ (reference sequence). This CDR3 is built from 12 residues. V was clipped by 5 bases and J by 7 bases; unmatched bases: 1. The CDR3 is CASSPSGNEQFF. The CDR3 DNA sequence: TGTGCCAGCAGCCCTAGCGGGAATGAGCAGTTCTTC.

The CDR3 is CATSRDRRETQYF. CDR3 DNA sequence: TGTGCCACCAGCAGAGATCGGCGGGAAACGCAGTATTTT. This chain connects TRBV15 to TRBJ2-3, with a tentative D call TRBD2 (6 bases). CDR1 and CDR2 (germline): LNHNV, YYDKDF (reference sequence). V was clipped by 0 bases and J by 9 bases, with 10 bases between them. The CDR3 runs to 13 residues.

The rearrangement joins TRBV5-6 to TRBJ1-2; D is possibly TRBD1 (5 bases). Germline-derived CDR1 and CDR2 are SGHDT and YYEEEE. The CDR3 runs to 14 residues. V gave up 1 base and J gave up 6 bases, with 13 bases separating them. The CDR3 spells CASSLLPGRHGYTF. The CDR3 nucleotides are TGTGCCAGCAGCTTGCTGCCAGGGAGGCATGGCTACACCTTC.

The chain uses TRBV28 and TRBJ1-2, with D possibly being TRBD1 (5 bases). V shed 3 bases and J shed 5 bases, with 16 bases lying between them. Germline CDR1 is MDHEN and CDR2 is SYDVKM. This CDR3 has 15 residues. CDR3 DNA sequence: TGTGCCAGCAGTTTGTCGTCCGGGGGGTTTTATGGCTACACCTTC. This sequence encodes CASSLSSGGFYGYTF.

V usage is TRBV5-5 and J usage is TRBJ2-7; 7 nucleotides agree with TRBD1. The CDR3 consists of 15 residues. Germline values: CDR1 SGHKS, CDR2 YYEKEE (reference sequence). V gave up 1 base and J gave up 1 base; unmatched junction bases: 5. CDR3 coding DNA: TGTGCCAGCAGCTTGTATGGGACAGAGTCCTACGAGCAGTACTTC. This translates into CASSLYGTESYEQYF.

Concerning this clone itself: One end of the junction does not line up with germline, which may come from a read error. The chain recombines TRBV6-1 with TRBJ2-3; 8 bases are shared with TRBD1. The CDR3 is 12 amino acids. Per germline, CDR1 MNHNS and CDR2 SASEGT. The CDR3 coding sequence is TGCGCCACAGGGGGACTTACAGATACGCAGTATTTT. It translates to CATGGLTDTQYF.

The chain joins TRBV19 to TRBJ2-6; TRBD1 might be the D (5 bases). Germline CDR1 LNHDA, CDR2 SQIVND (reference sequence). The CDR3 has 14 amino acids. V shed 4 bases and J shed 2 bases, with 6 bases lying between them. The CDR3 is CASSTGTGANVLTF. DNA for the CDR3: TGTGCCAGTAGTACAGGGACTGGGGCCAACGTCCTGACTTTC.

To note about this clone: This sample includes further DNA sequences coding for the same CDR3. This chain joins TRBV18 and TRBJ2-5; 8 bases map to TRBD1. The germline gives CDR1 KGHSH, CDR2 LQKENI. This CDR3 region has 13 residues. J lost 2 bases, V lost 4 bases, and 0 bases had no gene match. CDR3 in amino acids: CASSRDRQETQYF. Written as DNA, the CDR3 is TGTGCCAGCTCACGGGACAGGCAAGAGACCCAGTACTTC.